One and the same sample provided the 30 T cell receptor beta chains below, sequenced in a study of radiotherapy plus CTLA-4 blockade in lung cancer. Sequencing was performed with immunoSEQ multiplex PCR; in TCRdb, only in-frame clones are kept and a portion is missing. The table lists approximately 39,000 clones, 55% to 80% of them singletons. Sequenced here: peripheral blood, sampled from a patient treated with radiotherapy plus ipilimumab. Source of these receptors: a human donor with non-small cell lung cancer who had stable disease on radiotherapy plus ipilimumab.

This chain uses TRBV7-2 with TRBJ1-5; 7 bases agree with TRBD1. Germline CDR1 SGHTA, CDR2 FQGNSA. CDR3 length: 16 residues. The J segment lost 4 bases and the V segment lost 3 bases, leaving 9 bases of the junction unmatched. The CDR3 sequence: CASSLATGLPNQPQHF. CDR3 sequence (DNA): TGTGCCAGCAGCTTGGCGACAGGGCTACCGAATCAGCCCCAGCATTTT.

The chain uses TRBV7-9 and TRBJ1-2; TRBD1 agrees at 8 bases. The CDR3 spans 14 residues. V lost 5 bases, J lost 5 bases, and 7 bases stayed unmatched. Germline CDR1 reads SEHNR; CDR2 reads FQNEAQ (reference sequence). DNA of the CDR3: TGTGCCAGCAGCGTCTCGGGACAGGCATATGGCTACACCTTC. This codes for CASSVSGQAYGYTF.

The chain uses TRBV7-2 and TRBJ1-5; no reliable D call. CDR1 is SGHTA and CDR2 is FQGNSA in the germline V gene. V lost 1 base and J 5 bases, leaving 15 bases between the germline ends. The CDR3 sequence is 16 residues long. The CDR3 nucleotides are TGTGCCAGCAGCTTAGAGGTTAAAGGACTCTATCAGCCCCAGCATTTT. It yields the protein CASSLEVKGLYQPQHF.

This clone has ten or more counts. The gene calls are TRBV21-1 and TRBJ2-7; TRBD1 is taken as the D call from the table, unchecked against the DNA. TRBV21-1 is tagged as a pseudogene. The CDR3 is 13 residues long. CDR3 nucleotide sequence: TGTGCCAGCGCCCAGGACAGGGCTATCGAGCAGTACTTC. It is translated as CASAQDRAIEQYF.

The V and J genes are TRBV10-2 and TRBJ1-2, with TRBD1 matching 9 bases. Germline lookup yields CDR1 WSHSY and CDR2 SAAADI. The V gene end was trimmed by 6 bases and the J gene end by 5 bases; junction bases not matched to a gene: 4. The CDR3 extends over 13 amino acids. The CDR3: CASRGGQGYGYTF. The CDR3 DNA is TGCGCCAGCAGGGGCGGACAGGGGTATGGCTACACCTTC.

This sequence joins TRBV5-4 and TRBJ2-7; TRBD1 agrees at 10 bases. This CDR3 has 15 residues. In germline, CDR1 is SGHNT, CDR2 YYREEE (reference sequence). Losses at the gene ends were 4 bases for V and 3 bases for J; bases not matched to a gene: 7. CDR3: CASSNPGTGVYEQYF. CDR3 DNA: TGTGCCAGCAGCAACCCCGGGACAGGGGTCTACGAGCAGTACTTC.

The chain links TRBV5-1 to TRBJ2-1, with TRBD2 as a possible D gene (6 bases). V was trimmed by 0 bases and J by 9 bases, leaving 25 bases between them. CDR1 and CDR2 from the germline V gene are SGHRS and YFSETQ. The CDR3 is 18 residues long. The CDR3 loop is CASSLAPQSIAVGGEQFF. Written as DNA, the CDR3 is TGCGCCAGCAGCTTGGCCCCGCAGTCCATAGCGGTGGGAGGTGAGCAGTTCTTC.

The chain links TRBV30 to TRBJ1-2; D ambiguous. The V end lost 3 bases, the J end lost 5 bases, and 13 bases lay between the germline ends. There are 13 residues in the CDR3. The V gene's germline CDR1 is GTSNPN and CDR2 SVGIG (reference sequence). The CDR3 region has the DNA TGTGCCTGGAGGATGGACTTCGGGTATGGCTACACCTTC. The encoded protein is CAWRMDFGYGYTF.

Many counts were recorded for this clone. This chain joins TRBV5-1 and TRBJ2-3; the D gene is possibly TRBD1 (6 bases). V was clipped by 4 bases and J by 4 bases, with 13 bases between them. This CDR3 contains 14 residues. In germline, CDR1 is SGHRS, CDR2 YFSETQ. For the CDR3, the DNA is TGCGCCAGCAGCGGCACGACAGGACCAGATACGCAGTATTTT. It encodes CASSGTTGPDTQYF.

The chain has TRBV6-6 and TRBJ1-1; no clear D. The CDR3 contains 11 residues. CDR1 and CDR2 (germline): MNHNY, SVGAGI (reference sequence). Trimming cost V 4 bases and J 4 bases, with 4 bases left between them. The DNA of the CDR3 is TGTGCCAGCAGTTTGGCCACTGAAGCTTTCTTT. Residues: CASSLATEAFF.

The V gene is TRBV4-2, the J gene TRBJ2-7; 7 bases match TRBD1. Germline V gives CDR1 LGHNA, CDR2 YNFKEQ. The CDR3 is 13 amino acids. The V segment lost 0 bases and the J segment 6 bases; nucleotides outside the gene matches: 2. In DNA form, the CDR3 reads TGTGCCAGCAGCCAAGATGAGGGGGCCGAGCAGTACTTC. The encoded protein is CASSQDEGAEQYF.

The V gene is TRBV4-1, the J gene TRBJ1-6, with 9 bases lining up with TRBD1. The CDR3 has 20 amino acids. V gave up 4 bases and J gave up 5 bases; unmatched junction bases: 18. Germline assignment: CDR1 MGHRA and CDR2 YSYEKL. The CDR3: CASSLRTGTGTIIHNSPLHF. CDR3 DNA sequence: TGCGCCAGCAGCCTACGAACCGGGACAGGGACCATAATACATAATTCACCCCTCCACTTT.

This sequence joins TRBV7-8 and TRBJ2-5, with a weak D call TRBD2 (7 bases). The CDR3 covers 15 residues. CDR1 SGHVS and CDR2 FQNEAQ come from the germline V gene. The V end was cut by 4 bases, the J end by 4 bases, with 16 bases between. CDR3 DNA: TGTGCCAGCAGCTCCGGGGGGCCCTGGATAGAGACCCAGTACTTC. This translates into CASSSGGPWIETQYF.

The J gene is TRBJ1-3, the V gene TRBV30; D ambiguous. The V end was cut by 1 base, the J end by 1 base, with 5 bases between. The germline V gene has CDR1 GTSNPN and CDR2 SVGIG (reference sequence). CDR3 length: 13 amino acids. The CDR3 spells CAWSGTSGNTIYF. The CDR3 DNA reads TGTGCCTGGAGTGGAACTTCTGGAAACACCATATATTTT.

This clone was seen only once. CDR3 region: CASSEGRLSTF. As DNA, the CDR3 is TGTGCCAGCAGTGAAGGGCGGCTCTCCACCTTC. This chain joins TRBV2 and TRBJ1-2, with unresolved D. This CDR3 spans 11 amino acids. V was pared by 1 base and J by 13 bases, with 10 bases between. Germline-derived CDR1 and CDR2 are SNHLY and FYNNEI. Full variable domain (missing parts from reference TRBV2 and TRBJ1-2): EPEVTQTPSHQVTQMGQEVILRCVPISNHLYFYWYRQILGQKVEFLVSFYNNEISEKSEIFDDQFSVERPDGSNFTLKIRSTKLEDSAMYFCASSEGRLSTFGSGTRLTVV.

The rearrangement joins TRBV19 to TRBJ2-7; 8 nucleotides align to TRBD1. The germline CDR1 and CDR2 sequences are LNHDA and SQIVND (reference sequence). V was pared by 4 bases and J by 8 bases, with 10 bases of the junction left unmatched. This CDR3 spans 14 amino acids. The chain's CDR3 is CASSTRQGRMKQYF. CDR3 bases: TGTGCCAGTAGTACCCGACAGGGGCGGATGAAGCAGTACTTC.

In its sample, this clone was seen a few times. The chain recombines TRBV7-2 with TRBJ1-5, with D possibly being TRBD1 (6 bases). Trimming removed 6 bases from V and 1 base from J, with 10 bases in between. CDR1 and CDR2 from the germline V gene are SGHTA and FQGNSA. The CDR3 extends over 14 amino acids. CDR3 amino acids: CASRLGQSNQPQHF. Written as DNA, the CDR3 is TGTGCCAGCAGGCTAGGACAGAGCAATCAGCCCCAGCATTTT.

The chain links TRBV5-1 to TRBJ1-3; D is unclear. The V end lost 0 bases, the J end lost 0 bases, and 7 bases lay between the germline ends. Germline CDR1 SGHRS, CDR2 YFSETQ. The CDR3 has 15 residues. CDR3 nucleotide sequence: TGCGCCAGCAGCTTGGCTGGGAGCTCTGGAAACACCATATATTTT. This sequence encodes CASSLAGSSGNTIYF.

The chain has TRBV7-8 and TRBJ2-1, with D unresolved. Germline V gene data show CDR1 as SGHVS and CDR2 as FQNEAQ. There are 14 residues in the CDR3. V lost 4 bases to trimming and J lost 4 bases, with 11 bases between them. The CDR3 loop reads CASSSLSWYNEQFF. DNA for the CDR3: TGTGCCAGCAGCTCCCTGAGTTGGTACAATGAGCAGTTCTTC.

The rearrangement joins TRBV6-5 to TRBJ1-2; 8 positions match TRBD1. V shed 4 bases and J 4 bases; nucleotides not matched to a gene: 5. The CDR3 runs to 14 residues. Germline V lookup: CDR1 MNHEY, CDR2 SVGAGI. As DNA, the CDR3 is TGTGCCAGCAGTTTGGCAGGGGGCGCCTATGGCTACACCTTC. The encoded protein is CASSLAGGAYGYTF.

This chain uses TRBV5-3 with TRBJ2-5; D may be TRBD1 (6 bases). TRBV5-3 qualifies as an ORF whose function is uncertain. The CDR3 is 17 residues long. The V end lost 5 bases, the J end lost 3 bases, and 23 bases lay between the germline ends. The DNA of the CDR3 is TGTGCCAGAAGACTCACGTGTCAGTGGGGGACAAAAGAGACCCAGTACTTC. Amino acid sequence: CARRLTCQWGTKETQYF.

The table lists this clone with a count of one. The gene calls are TRBV21-1 and TRBJ2-3; the D call TRBD2 from the table was never checked on the DNA. TRBV21-1 corresponds to a pseudogene. The CDR3 consists of 16 residues. The CDR3 DNA reads as TGTGCCAGCAGCAAACGGACGCGGGGGCGCACAGATACGCAGTATTTT. Translation: CASSKRTRGRTDTQYF.

This clone has only a few counts. The rearrangement uses TRBV29-1 and TRBJ1-1; possible D gene TRBD1, 6 bases. Trimming shortened V by 7 bases and J by 1 base, and 7 bases separated the two germline ends. CDR3 length equals 11 residues. Germline V gene sequence: CDR1 SQVTM, CDR2 ANQGSEA. The CDR3 DNA is TGCAGCGCACAGGGGAACACTGAAGCTTTCTTT. As protein: CSAQGNTEAFF.

The chain's CDR3 is CASSLDRPADTQYF. The CDR3, as DNA: TGCGCCAGCAGCTTGGACAGGCCGGCGGATACGCAGTATTTT. The J gene is TRBJ2-3, the V gene TRBV5-1; TRBD1 is a possible D gene (5 bases). The CDR3 is 14 amino acids. V was trimmed by 0 bases and J by 6 bases, leaving 11 bases between them. Germline V lookup: CDR1 SGHRS, CDR2 YFSETQ.

J is TRBJ1-1 and V is TRBV2, with D possibly TRBD1 on 5 matching bases. The CDR3 covers 13 residues. The V gene's germline CDR1 is SNHLY and CDR2 FYNNEI. V gave up 6 bases and J gave up 4 bases, with 12 bases separating them. The CDR3 DNA reads as TGTGCCAGCAGATGGGGGGGTGGCACTGAAGCTTTCTTT. It yields the protein CASRWGGGTEAFF.

The V and J genes are TRBV7-2 and TRBJ2-7; a weak D match, TRBD1 (6 bases). The germline CDR1 and CDR2 sequences are SGHTA and FQGNSA. The CDR3 extends over 14 amino acids. Trimming removed 5 bases from V and 3 bases from J, with 14 bases in between. CDR3 coding DNA: TGTGCCAGCAGCCCTCAGGGGTTTGGCTACGAGCAGTACTTC. Translating gives CASSPQGFGYEQYF.

The rearrangement uses TRBV13 and TRBJ1-2; D remains unclear. V lost 3 bases, J lost 6 bases, and 8 bases lay in between. The CDR3 loop spans 12 amino acids. The V gene's germline CDR1 is PRHDT and CDR2 FYEKMQ (reference sequence). For the CDR3, the DNA is TGTGCCAGCAGCTTCAAGAGGGATGGCTACACCTTC. Residues: CASSFKRDGYTF.

The V call is TRBV7-9, the J call TRBJ1-1, with D possibly being TRBD1 (6 bases). This CDR3 has 12 amino acids. CDR1 and CDR2 from the germline V gene are SEHNR and FQNEAQ (reference sequence). V was clipped by 4 bases and J by 3 bases, with 6 bases between them. CDR3 amino acids: CASSYRDTEAFF. DNA for the CDR3: TGTGCCAGCAGCTACAGGGACACTGAAGCTTTCTTT. The full variable domain, its missing parts supplied by reference TRBV7-9 and TRBJ1-1, is DTGVSQNPRHKITKRGQNVTFRCDPISEHNRLYWYRQTLGQGPEFLTYFQNEAQLEKSRLLSDRFSAERPKGSFSTLEIQRTEQGDSAMYLCASSYRDTEAFFGQGTRLTVV.

This clone was seen a single time. The V call is TRBV6-6, the J call TRBJ1-2; possibly TRBD1 for D (6 bases). CDR1 and CDR2 from the germline V gene are MNHNY and SVGAGI (reference sequence). The CDR3 length is 15 residues. V lost 0 bases and J lost 5, with 13 bases in between. CDR3 in DNA: TGTGCCAGCAGTTACTCCCCTGACAGGTCGTATGGCTACACCTTC. Translation gives CASSYSPDRSYGYTF.

This chain joins TRBV11-3 and TRBJ2-2, with 7 positions matching TRBD2. The CDR3 extends over 17 amino acids. The junction had 11 bases not matched to a gene; V was cut back by 5 bases and J by 2 bases. CDR1 SGHNT and CDR2 YENEEA come from the germline V gene. CDR3 sequence: CASSQLWEGINTGELFF. In DNA form, the CDR3 reads TGTGCCAGCAGCCAGTTATGGGAGGGGATAAACACCGGGGAGCTGTTTTTT.